This T cell receptor beta chain was identified in a study of CD8 T cells in Susac syndrome. As regards this clonotype: Its antigen is not known.

Findings of the study overall: That the number of individuals in its TCR sequencing and HLA analysis was relatively small was acknowledged by the study.

The CDR3 is 15 amino acids. J was trimmed by 0 bases and V by 3 bases; bases with no gene match: 8. CDR1 SQVTM and CDR2 ANQGSEA come from the germline V gene. RNA was extracted with the RNeasy kit, and a quantity of about 0.45 to 1 ug was reverse transcribed using random hexamers. TCRdb passed the immunoSEQ multiplex PCR reads through MiXCR, listing each CDR3 protein once. The sample holds 250,000 to 300,000 distinct CDR3 sequences, 65% to 90% seen once. The specimen was CD8+ T cells from PBMCs. The sequence came from a human donor with multiple sclerosis. V usage is TRBV29-1 and J usage is TRBJ2-7; TRBD2 matches at 7 bases. The CDR3 DNA sequence: TGCAGCGTTGAGCTAGCGGCTTCGTCCTCCTACGAGCAGTACTTC. Protein product: CSVELAASSSYEQYF.